A selection of T cell receptor beta chains follows, all from one sample in a study of cytomegalovirus exposure and HLA in healthy donors. Method: immunoSEQ multiplex PCR; TCRdb's copy keeps in-frame clones and lacks some. This table holds about 150,000 clones, over 50% found once. Sequencing input: PBMCs. These receptors all stem from a human donor in good health. Both conserved end residues are part of each CDR3. D genes are given only for firm matches. Clone size, where shown, is once, few, many, or a class for clones that have expanded.

once	15	TRBJ2-3	-	TRBV2	TGTGCCAGCAAGGAACTAAGATCCAAGACAGATACGCAGTATTTT	CASKELRSKTDTQYF
once	14	TRBJ2-7	-	TRBV9	TGTGCCAGCAGCGTAGACAACAGGGCGAACGAGCAGTACTTC	CASSVDNRANEQYF
-	15	TRBJ2-3	TRBD2	TRBV4-1	TGCGCCAGCAGTCCGGCCCTAGCGGGCGGAGATACGCAGTATTTT	CASSPALAGGDTQYF
few	15	TRBJ2-3	TRBD1	TRBV18	TGTGCCAGCTCACCAGGGACAGGGGGGACAGATACGCAGTATTTT	CASSPGTGGTDTQYF
once	12	TRBJ2-1	-	TRBV6-5	TGTGCCAGCAGTTCAGGAGGGAATGAGCAGTTCTTC	CASSSGGNEQFF
-	19	TRBJ1-3	TRBD1	TRBV4-1	TGCGCCAGCAGCCAAGTGGGGACAGGGGGGGATAGCTCTGGAAACACCATATATTTT	CASSQVGTGGDSSGNTIYF
-	15	TRBJ2-7	TRBD2	TRBV4-1	TGCGCCAGCAGCCAAGATGGTGGGAGGGCCAACGAGCAGTACTTC	CASSQDGGRANEQYF
-	18	TRBJ2-2	TRBD2	TRBV7-3	TGTGCCAGCAGCTTAAAGCGGCTAGCGGGCACCCGTACCGGGGAGCTGTTTTTT	CASSLKRLAGTRTGELFF
-	16	TRBJ2-7	TRBD2	TRBV14	TGTGCCAGCAGCCAAGACTATGGCGGGAGGGCCTACGAGCAGTACTTC	CASSQDYGGRAYEQYF
-	16	TRBJ1-3	TRBD1	TRBV27	TGTGCCAGCAGCCAACTCCCGCAGGGGGCTGGAAACACCATATATTTT	CASSQLPQGAGNTIYF
-	18	TRBJ2-3	-	TRBV4-2	TGTGCCAGCAGCCAAGATATCAGATTCTCAACCGGGGAAGATACGCAGTATTTT	CASSQDIRFSTGEDTQYF
-	13	TRBJ2-2	-	TRBV2	TGTGCCAGCAGTCGGGAGAACACCGGGGAGCTGTTTTTT	CASSRENTGELFF
few	13	TRBJ2-3	-	TRBV28	TGTGCCGGCCGGGGGGCAAGCACAGATACGCAGTATTTT	CAGRGASTDTQYF
-	12	TRBJ2-7	-	TRBV28	TGTGCCAGCCGACAGCCCTCCTACGAGCAGTACTTC	CASRQPSYEQYF
-	14	TRBJ2-1	TRBD1	TRBV2	TGTGCCAGCAGTCAGGACAGGGCGTACAATGAGCAGTTCTTC	CASSQDRAYNEQFF
-	14	TRBJ2-2	-	TRBV7-2	TGTGCCAGCACAATCGGTTCCAGGACCGGGGAGCTGTTTTTT	CASTIGSRTGELFF
-	15	TRBJ2-2	-	TRBV27	TGTGCCAGCAGTCCCCGATGGAGTAGGGGCGGGGAGCTGTTTTTT	CASSPRWSRGGELFF
-	15	TRBJ2-2	TRBD1	TRBV10-3	TGTGCCATCAGTGAGCAGGGGGGACAGGGCGGGGAGCTGTTTTTT	CAISEQGGQGGELFF
-	15	TRBJ2-7	TRBD1	TRBV11-2	TGTGCCAGCAGCTTAGAGCGGACAGGGGGCCACGAGCAGTACTTC	CASSLERTGGHEQYF